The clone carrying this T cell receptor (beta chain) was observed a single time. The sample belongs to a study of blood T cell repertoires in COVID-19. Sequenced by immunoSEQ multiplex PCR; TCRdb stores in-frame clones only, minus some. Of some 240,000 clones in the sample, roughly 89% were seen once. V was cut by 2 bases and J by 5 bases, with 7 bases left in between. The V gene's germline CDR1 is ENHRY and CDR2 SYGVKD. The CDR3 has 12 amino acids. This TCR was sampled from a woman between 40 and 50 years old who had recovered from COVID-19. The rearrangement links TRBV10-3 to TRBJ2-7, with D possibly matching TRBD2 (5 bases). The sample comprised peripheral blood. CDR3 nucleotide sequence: TGTGCCATCAGTGAGGGACTTAACGAGCAGTACTTC. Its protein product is CAISEGLNEQYF.